Following are 18 T cell receptor beta chains from one sample sequenced in a study of blood T cell repertoires in COVID-19. Libraries were prepared by immunoSEQ multiplex PCR; TCRdb keeps only in-frame clonotypes and omits some of them. The sample lists 200,000 to 250,000 clones, 82% seen once, with about 3.4% in the top ten. Sequences were obtained from PBMCs or T cells enriched from blood (not recorded which). Receptor source: a woman aged 55-75 years who had recovered from COVID-19.

Many counts were recorded for this clone. The gene calls are TRBV19 and TRBJ2-3, with 9 nucleotides matching TRBD2. Trimming removed 0 bases from V and 3 bases from J; junction bases left unmatched: 10. The germline V gene has CDR1 LNHDA and CDR2 SQIVND (reference sequence). This CDR3 region has 18 residues. The CDR3 here is CASSIDHGGLAGTDTQYF. The CDR3 DNA reads TGTGCCAGTAGTATAGATCATGGGGGACTAGCAGGGACAGATACGCAGTATTTT.

The V call is TRBV4-1, the J call TRBJ1-5, with unresolved D. Looked up from germline, CDR1 is MGHRA and CDR2 is YSYEKL. The CDR3 spans 13 residues. V lost 0 bases and J lost 6, with 6 bases in between. Here the CDR3 DNA reads TGCGCCAGCAGCCAAGAACTTTTTCAGCCCCAGCATTTT. Protein sequence: CASSQELFQPQHF.

This rearrangement joins TRBV5-1 to TRBJ2-1, with TRBD1 as a possible D gene (6 bases). This CDR3 is 13 amino acids long. V was cut by 3 bases and J by 4 bases, with 8 bases left in between. From germline, CDR1 is SGHRS and CDR2 YFSETQ. The CDR3 DNA reads TGCGCCAGCAGCTCCCAGGGGTACAATGAGCAGTTCTTC. This gives the protein CASSSQGYNEQFF.

This clone was picked up one time. This chain links TRBV18 with TRBJ1-1, with 8 nucleotides matching TRBD1. Germline-derived CDR1 and CDR2 are KGHSH and LQKENI. V trimming: 0 bases; J trimming: 6 bases; junction bases outside the gene matches: 6. The CDR3 is 15 amino acids. This CDR3 is CASSPPNKQGAEAFF. DNA for the CDR3: TGTGCCAGCTCACCACCAAATAAACAGGGGGCTGAAGCTTTCTTT.

The chain combines TRBV11-2 with TRBJ1-3; no firm D call. The CDR3 spans 17 residues. CDR1 and CDR2 (germline): SGHAT, FQNNGV. V gave up 4 bases and J gave up 2 bases, with 18 bases separating them. CDR3 amino acids: CASSSLGPLGTGNTIYF. The DNA for the CDR3 is TGTGCCAGCAGCTCACTAGGACCGCTAGGAACTGGAAACACCATATATTTT.

This clone was counted a few times. The V gene is TRBV9, the J gene TRBJ2-2; 14 bases map to TRBD2. This CDR3 has 16 amino acids. Germline V gene lookup returns CDR1 SGDLS and CDR2 YYNGEE. V dropped 7 bases and J dropped 5; count of bases not matched to a gene: 7. This chain's CDR3 is CASGGLAGVRTGELFF. The CDR3 DNA reads TGTGCCAGCGGGGGACTAGCGGGAGTACGGACCGGGGAGCTGTTTTTT. Full variable domain (remainder filled in from reference TRBV9 and TRBJ2-2): DSGVTQTPKHLITATGQRVTLRCSPRSGDLSVYWYQQSLDQGLQFLIQYYNGEERAKGNILERFSAQQFPDLHSELNLSSLELGDSALYFCASGGLAGVRTGELFFGEGSRLTVL.

The chain has TRBV4-3 and TRBJ2-6; TRBD2 might be the D (5 bases). The CDR3 contains 14 residues. V lost 4 bases and J 2 bases, leaving 6 bases between the germline ends. Per germline, CDR1 LGHNA and CDR2 YSLEER. Here the CDR3 DNA reads TGCGCCAGCAGCCCGGGGACTGGGGCCAACGTCCTGACTTTC. This sequence encodes CASSPGTGANVLTF.

The chain couples TRBV5-6 to TRBJ1-6; 8 bases are a match to TRBD1. Germline trimming cut 4 bases from V and 2 bases from J; bases unmatched to any gene: 5. The germline CDR1 and CDR2 sequences are SGHDT and YYEEEE. The CDR3 is made up of 16 amino acids. In DNA, the CDR3 is TGTGCCAGCAGCCGCCGGGACAGGCCCTATAATTCACCCCTCCACTTT. Its protein is CASSRRDRPYNSPLHF. Looking up the rest from reference TRBV5-6 and TRBJ1-6 gives the full variable domain: DAGVTQSPTHLIKTRGQQVTLRCSPKSGHDTVSWYQQALGQGPQFIFQYYEEEERQRGNFPDRFSGHQFPNYSSELNVNALLLGDSALYLCASSRRDRPYNSPLHFGNGTRLTVT.

The genes are TRBV7-9 and TRBJ2-2, with D hard to call. The V gene lost 5 bases and the J gene lost 0 bases, with 13 bases spanning the gap. The CDR3 is 16 residues long. CDR1 is SEHNR and CDR2 is FQNEAQ in the germline V gene (reference sequence). For the CDR3, the DNA is TGTGCCAGCAGCCCTAGAATGGGTTCGAACACCGGGGAGCTGTTTTTT. This codes for CASSPRMGSNTGELFF.

As DNA, the CDR3 is TGTGCCAGCAGCCCATCCCCGAACACTGAAGCTTTCTTT. Amino acids: CASSPSPNTEAFF. This sequence joins TRBV7-9 and TRBJ1-1; D not certain. V gave up 5 bases and J gave up 1 base, with 8 bases separating them. CDR1 is SEHNR and CDR2 is FQNEAQ in the germline V gene (reference sequence). The CDR3 length is 13 residues.

This chain links TRBV10-3 with TRBJ1-1, with D unclear. V lost 9 bases to trimming and J lost 5 bases, with 13 bases between them. CDR1 is ENHRY, CDR2 SYGVKD, per germline. The CDR3 covers 12 residues. DNA of the CDR3: TGTGCCATGGGGTCGCGGGAAACTGAAGCTTTCTTT. This encodes CAMGSRETEAFF.

The chain links TRBV30 to TRBJ1-1, with 8 positions matching TRBD1. This CDR3 contains 14 residues. Trimming removed 2 bases from V and 6 bases from J; junction bases left unmatched: 8. CDR1 and CDR2 (germline): GTSNPN, SVGIG (reference sequence). CDR3 coding DNA: TGTGCCTGGAGTCCGTCGACAGGGGTCGCTGAAGCTTTCTTT. Encoded protein: CAWSPSTGVAEAFF.

The chain recombines TRBV29-1 with TRBJ2-7; D is uncertain. This CDR3 has 13 amino acids. CDR1 is SQVTM, CDR2 ANQGSEA, per germline. The V and J ends lost 4 bases and 0 bases respectively, with 10 bases between them. The CDR3 loop reads CSVVAPDSYEQYF. The CDR3 coding sequence is TGCAGCGTTGTTGCGCCCGACTCCTACGAGCAGTACTTC.

CDR3 loop: CASSRTGGTEAFF. The DNA of the CDR3 is TGCGCCAGCAGCAGGACAGGGGGCACTGAAGCTTTCTTT. This chain joins TRBV10-1 and TRBJ1-1; TRBD1 agrees at 10 bases. The ends lost 6 bases at V and 4 bases at J; junction bases unmatched: 2. The V gene's germline CDR1 is WNHNN and CDR2 SYGVQD (reference sequence). The CDR3 covers 13 residues.

The V gene is TRBV15, the J gene TRBJ1-6; D not resolved. The CDR3 loop spans 15 amino acids. Germline V lookup: CDR1 LNHNV, CDR2 YYDKDF (reference sequence). V was clipped by 0 bases and J by 9 bases, with 12 bases between them. DNA for the CDR3: TGTGCCACCAGCAGAGATACCCTGAGGGCTTCACCCCTCCACTTT. Amino acids: CATSRDTLRASPLHF. The entire variable domain, with the rest obtained from reference TRBV15 and TRBJ1-6, is as follows: DAMVIQNPRYQVTQFGKPVTLSCSQTLNHNVMYWYQQKSSQAPKLLFHYYDKDFNNEADTPDNFQSRRPNTSFCFLDIRSPGLGDTAMYLCATSRDTLRASPLHFGNGTRLTVT.

The chain employs TRBV19 and TRBJ1-3; D remains ambiguous. The CDR3 is 16 amino acids. V lost 3 bases, J lost 0 bases, and 12 bases lay in between. Germline CDR1 LNHDA, CDR2 SQIVND (reference sequence). CDR3 coding DNA: TGTGCCAGTAGTATCGATGACACGCACTCTGGAAACACCATATATTTT. It yields the protein CASSIDDTHSGNTIYF.

In this sample, this clone turned up once. The chain employs TRBV6-2 or TRBV6-3 and TRBJ2-7; perhaps TRBD2 as D (6 bases). CDR1 MNHEY and CDR2 SVGEGT come from the germline V gene. V was shortened by 0 bases and J by 5 bases, with 11 bases between the two germline ends. This CDR3 is built from 14 residues. The chain's CDR3 is CASSYSGGWDEQYF. The CDR3 DNA follows: TGTGCCAGCAGTTACTCGGGAGGATGGGACGAGCAGTACTTC.

The chain has TRBV7-2 and TRBJ2-5; TRBD1 is a possible D gene (5 bases). CDR1 SGHTA and CDR2 FQGNSA come from the germline V gene. V lost 3 bases to trimming and J lost 7 bases, with 9 bases between them. CDR3 length equals 12 residues. The CDR3 is CASSFPGWTQYF. The CDR3, as DNA: TGTGCCAGCAGCTTTCCAGGGTGGACCCAGTACTTC.